Listed here is a single T cell receptor beta chain. Its antigen is still unknown. Sequencing used immunoSEQ multiplex PCR; TCRdb keeps in-frame clones, though not all of them. The sample yields about 84,000 clones, around 90% seen once. This entry is derived from a study of T cell responses to AZD1222 COVID-19 vaccine. Findings and limits, study-wide: Rises in breadth and depth of Spike-specific TCRs came after two AZD1222 doses. Dominant at 160-218 and 743-854, vaccine-associated CD4 TCRs also spanned spike. Mostly white British, mostly female donors; authors suggested clonal diversity may be underestimated.

V lost 5 bases, J lost 9 bases, and 11 bases lay in between. There are 12 residues in the CDR3. This chain uses TRBV12-3 or TRBV12-4 with TRBJ1-5; D remains unclear. This receptor was obtained from an adult in good health. The source material was peripheral blood, sampled on day 0 of AZD1222 vaccination. CDR3 in amino acids: CASSQYTGPQHF. DNA for the CDR3: TGTGCCAGCAGTCAATACACCGGGCCCCAGCATTTT.